The 5 T cell receptor beta chains presented below share a single source sample, sequenced in a study of T cell repertoires in aging, cancer and after chemotherapy (dated by TCRdb to about 2019). Genomic DNA extracted from peripheral blood, rather than sorted cells or RNA, was used as the source for amplification of TCR beta rearrangements. The instrument given in TCRdb is Illumina MiSeq. Rearranged TRB sequences spanning V, D and J segments were amplified in a multiplex touch-down PCR with a mixed TRB-A/B primer pool. TCRdb took the public reads, trimmed them with fastp at Q25, ran MiXCR for clone calling and kept in-frame beta chains. Each record represents a unique CDR3 protein, reported with the most common genes and DNA among its rows. The sample records about 4,600 distinct CDR3 sequences, about 20% of which are singletons. Roughly 15% of the sample is taken by the ten largest. Input material: blood. Receptors were obtained from a human donor with a blood cancer.

J is TRBJ1-2 and V is TRBV20-1; D may be TRBD1 (6 bases). CDR3 size: 15 residues. CDR1 and CDR2 (germline): DFQATT, SNEGSKA (reference sequence). V lost 0 bases to trimming and J lost 1 base, with 12 bases between them. CDR3: CSAREVGGGNYGYTF. For the CDR3, the DNA is TGCAGTGCTAGAGAGGTGGGAGGGGGTAACTATGGCTACACCTTC.

This chain uses TRBV29-1 with TRBJ2-2; TRBD2 matches 8 bases. The CDR3 is 14 residues long. The ends lost 7 bases at V and 5 bases at J; junction bases unmatched: 9. Germline CDR1 SQVTM, CDR2 ANQGSEA. As DNA, the CDR3 is TGCAGCGGACGAAGCGGGGGAAGAACCGGGGAGCTGTTTTTT. Translated: CSGRSGGRTGELFF.

This chain uses TRBV27 with TRBJ2-1, with 8 nucleotides matching TRBD1. Germline lookup yields CDR1 MNHEY and CDR2 SMNVEV (reference sequence). With 1 base clipped from V and 8 bases from J, the junction kept 16 bases outside the gene matches. The CDR3 totals 18 residues. CDR3 sequence (DNA): TGTGCCAGCAGTTTATTCCCAGGGGGCGGTTCGAGGGGGGATGAGCAGTTCTTC. Its protein product is CASSLFPGGGSRGDEQFF.

The chain joins TRBV4-2 to TRBJ1-1; possibly TRBD1 for D (5 bases). V lost 0 bases and J lost 0, with 8 bases in between. CDR1 LGHNA and CDR2 YNFKEQ come from the germline V gene. CDR3 length: 15 residues. CDR3 DNA: TGTGCCAGCAGCCAAGATAGGGGACTGAACACTGAAGCTTTCTTT. It is translated as CASSQDRGLNTEAFF.

In its sample, this clonotype is medium-sized. V gene TRBV6-2 or TRBV6-3 combines with J gene TRBJ2-1, with D unresolved. The CDR3 has 12 amino acids. Germline CDR1 is MNHEY and CDR2 is SVGEGT. With 0 bases removed from V and 9 bases from J, the gap between germline ends came to 6 bases. CDR3 amino acids: CASSYSISEQFF. DNA for the CDR3: TGTGCCAGCAGTTACTCGATAAGTGAGCAGTTCTTC.